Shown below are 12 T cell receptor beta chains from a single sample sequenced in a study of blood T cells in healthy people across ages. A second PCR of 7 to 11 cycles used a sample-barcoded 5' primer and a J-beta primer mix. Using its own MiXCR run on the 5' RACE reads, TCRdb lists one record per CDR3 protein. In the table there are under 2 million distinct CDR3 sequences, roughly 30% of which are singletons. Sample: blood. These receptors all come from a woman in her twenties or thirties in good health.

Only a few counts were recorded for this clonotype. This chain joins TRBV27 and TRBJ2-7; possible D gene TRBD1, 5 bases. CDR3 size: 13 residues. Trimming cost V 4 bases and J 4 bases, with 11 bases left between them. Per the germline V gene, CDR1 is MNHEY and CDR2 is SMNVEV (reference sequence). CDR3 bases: TGTGCCAGCAGTTGGGGCAGTAATTACGAGCAGTACTTC. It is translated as CASSWGSNYEQYF.

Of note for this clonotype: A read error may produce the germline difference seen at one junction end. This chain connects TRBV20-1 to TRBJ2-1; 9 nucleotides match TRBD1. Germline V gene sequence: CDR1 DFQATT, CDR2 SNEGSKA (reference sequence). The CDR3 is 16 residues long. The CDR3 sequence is CSATKQGQGRYKEQFF. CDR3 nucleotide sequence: TGCAGTGCAACTAAACAGGGACAGGGCCGTTACAAGGAGCAGTTCTTC.

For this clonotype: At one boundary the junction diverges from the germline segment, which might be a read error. CDR3 DNA sequence: TGTGCCGGCAGTTCTTACAGGGATTCCTACGAGCAGTACTTC. It is translated as CAGSSYRDSYEQYF. This chain links TRBV28 with TRBJ2-7, with D possibly matching TRBD1 (6 bases). The CDR3 covers 14 residues. Germline V gene lookup returns CDR1 MDHEN and CDR2 SYDVKM.

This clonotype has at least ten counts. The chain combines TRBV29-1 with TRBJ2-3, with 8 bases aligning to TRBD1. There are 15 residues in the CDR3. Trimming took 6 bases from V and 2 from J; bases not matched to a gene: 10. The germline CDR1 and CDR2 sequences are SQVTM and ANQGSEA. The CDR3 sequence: CSVTSGTGSTDTQYF. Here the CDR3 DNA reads TGCAGCGTAACCTCCGGGACAGGCTCCACAGATACGCAGTATTTT.

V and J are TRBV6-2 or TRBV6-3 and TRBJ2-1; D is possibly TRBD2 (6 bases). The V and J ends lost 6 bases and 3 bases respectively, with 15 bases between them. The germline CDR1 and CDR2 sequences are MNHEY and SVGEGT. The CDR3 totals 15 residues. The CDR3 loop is CASRPTGTYYNEQFF. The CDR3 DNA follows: TGTGCCAGCAGGCCGACCGGGACTTACTACAATGAGCAGTTCTTC.

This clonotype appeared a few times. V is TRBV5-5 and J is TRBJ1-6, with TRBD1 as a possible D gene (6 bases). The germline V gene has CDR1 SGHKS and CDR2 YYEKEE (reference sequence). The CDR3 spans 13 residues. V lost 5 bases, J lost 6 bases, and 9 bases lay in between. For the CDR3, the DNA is TGTGCCAGCAGGACAGGACCTAATTCACCCCTCCACTTT. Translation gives CASRTGPNSPLHF.

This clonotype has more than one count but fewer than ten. DNA of the CDR3: TGCAGTGCTTCACAGGGCTACGAGCAGTACTTC. Translation gives CSASQGYEQYF. The genes are TRBV20-1 and TRBJ2-7; tentatively, D is TRBD1 (6 bases). The CDR3 length is 11 residues. Germline V gene data show CDR1 as DFQATT and CDR2 as SNEGSKA (reference sequence). Trimming removed 5 bases from V and 3 bases from J, with 8 bases in between.

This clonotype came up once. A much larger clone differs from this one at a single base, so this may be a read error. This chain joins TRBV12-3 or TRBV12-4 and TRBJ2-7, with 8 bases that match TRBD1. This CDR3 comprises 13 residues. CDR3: CASSLGDRGEQHF. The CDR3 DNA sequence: TGTGCCAGCAGTTTGGGAGACAGGGGCGAGCAGCACTTC.

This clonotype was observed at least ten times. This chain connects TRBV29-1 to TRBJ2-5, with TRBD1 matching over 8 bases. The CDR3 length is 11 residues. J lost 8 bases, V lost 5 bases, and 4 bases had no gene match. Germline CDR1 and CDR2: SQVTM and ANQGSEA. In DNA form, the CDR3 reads TGCAGCGTTCATCAGGGGGCCACCCAGTACTTC. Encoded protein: CSVHQGATQYF.

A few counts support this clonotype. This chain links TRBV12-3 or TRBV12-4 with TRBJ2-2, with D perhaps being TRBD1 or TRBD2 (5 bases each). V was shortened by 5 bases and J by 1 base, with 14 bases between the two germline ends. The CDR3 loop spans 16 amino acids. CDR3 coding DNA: TGTGCCAGCAGTCTCCTCGGGACGGGGAACACCGGGGAGCTGTTTTTT. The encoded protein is CASSLLGTGNTGELFF.

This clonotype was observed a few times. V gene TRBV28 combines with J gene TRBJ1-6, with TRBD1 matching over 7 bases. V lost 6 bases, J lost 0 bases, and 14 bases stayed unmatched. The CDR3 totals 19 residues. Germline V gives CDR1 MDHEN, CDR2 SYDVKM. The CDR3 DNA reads TGTGCCAGCAGCCCCGCCCGGGACAGCTTAAGCTCCTATAATTCACCCCTCCACTTT. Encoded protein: CASSPARDSLSSYNSPLHF.

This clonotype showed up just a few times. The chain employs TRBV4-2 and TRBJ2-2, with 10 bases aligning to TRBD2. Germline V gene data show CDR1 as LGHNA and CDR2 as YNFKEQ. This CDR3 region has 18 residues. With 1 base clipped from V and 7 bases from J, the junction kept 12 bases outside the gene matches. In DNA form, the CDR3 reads TGTGCCAGCAGCCAAGGGCTAGCGGGAGTCGCTAGGGGCGGGGAGCTGTTTTTT. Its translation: CASSQGLAGVARGGELFF.